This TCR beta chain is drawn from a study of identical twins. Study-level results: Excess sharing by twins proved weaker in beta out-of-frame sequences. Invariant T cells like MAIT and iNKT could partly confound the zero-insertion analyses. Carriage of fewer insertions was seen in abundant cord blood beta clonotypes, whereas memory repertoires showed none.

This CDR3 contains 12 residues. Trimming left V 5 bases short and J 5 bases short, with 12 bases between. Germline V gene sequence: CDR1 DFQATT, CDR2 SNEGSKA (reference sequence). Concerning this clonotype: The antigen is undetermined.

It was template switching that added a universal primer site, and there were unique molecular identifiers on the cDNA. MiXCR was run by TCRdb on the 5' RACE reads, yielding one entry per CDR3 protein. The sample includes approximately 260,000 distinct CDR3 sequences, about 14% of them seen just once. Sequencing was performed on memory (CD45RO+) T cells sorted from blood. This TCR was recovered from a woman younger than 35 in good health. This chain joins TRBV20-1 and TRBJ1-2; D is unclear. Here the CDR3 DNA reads TGCAGTGCTGAATTCTTAGCATATGGCTACACCTTC. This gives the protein CSAEFLAYGYTF.